This TCR beta chain came from a study of blood T cell repertoires in COVID-19 (TCRdb year 2020). Context from the whole study: Samples covering the acute and convalescent phases of COVID-19 were provided by collaborators in the United States, Italy and Spain. The repertoires were released in a freely available public database intended as a resource for research on the immune response to SARS-CoV-2. The dataset comprised deeply sampled blood TCRbeta repertoires from subjects exposed to, actively infected with, or recovered from COVID-19. HLA class I and class II types, where available, came from metadata supplied by the sample provider rather than from assay-based typing. The samples were drawn from the first 160 participants of the ongoing ImmuneRACE study and from 950 to 1,500 subjects provided by 6 global collaborators. A de-identified subject ID, COVID-19 status, age in years and sex were almost always included in the sample metadata. The prospective study material was composed of cDNA or gDNA derived from T cells, B-cell-depleted T cells, or PBMCs.

Overall results and qualifications from the work: The amount of clinical and demographic metadata varied by source and participant and was provided uncurated.

TCRbeta CDR3 regions were amplified from genomic DNA by means of the immunoSEQ Assay, a bias-controlled multiplex PCR. Under the source paper's analysis protocol: The number of nucleated cells in each sample was estimated from the amplification of reference gene primers within the assay. To quantify the absolute abundance of each unique TCRbeta CDR3 rearrangement, sequence reads were collapsed and filtered. For each sample, productive Simpson clonality was calculated by taking the square root of Simpson's diversity index across productive rearrangements. TCRdb re-hosts the immuneACCESS table, in-frame sequences only. Its copies lack some clones; in the studies checked, an unresolved V gene accounts for under half of them, and the cause for the rest is not known. V, J and clone size are taken as reported in that table, and D and trimming were inferred from the DNA itself. In all, the sample holds about 120,000 clones, and more than 75% of those were seen once. Together, the top ten hold 3.9% of the sample.

Of note for this clone: Its recognized antigen is unknown. There are no base qualities to consult, and no much larger clone falls within one base.

From the cysteine up to the phenylalanine, the CDR3 has a length of 13 residues. This entry keeps only the CDR3 DNA: 39 bases, framed from base 1. As encoded in the germline V gene, CDR1 is SGHDN while CDR2 is FVKESK. V lost 0 bases and J lost 12 bases; the stretch between them is 14 bases long. The collaborating institutions used their own protocols to collect whole blood in K2EDTA tubes. For TCRbeta analysis, collaborators shipped samples in one of three forms: frozen whole blood, isolated PBMCs, or DNA extracted from either of those sample types. The V and J segments used are TRBV14 and TRBJ1-2; the D gene cannot be resolved reliably. The sequencing input was peripheral blood. The receptor comes from a man in his sixties with acute or convalescent COVID-19. The DNA sequence is as follows: TGTGCCAGCAGCCAAGAAACAGCCTCTTCGCACACCTTC. This yields the protein CASSQETASSHTF. Reference TRBV14 and TRBJ1-2 proteins supply the regions before and after the CDR3; the full variable domain is: EAGVTQFPSHSVIEKGQTVTLRCDPISGHDNLYWYRRVMGKEIKFLLHFVKESKQDESGMPNNRFLAERTGGTYSTLKVQPAELEDSGVYFCASSQETASSHTFGSGTRLTVV.